This is a list of T cell receptor beta chains from one sample in a study of CD8 T cells in Susac syndrome. Using its own MiXCR run on the immunoSEQ multiplex PCR reads, TCRdb lists one record per CDR3 protein. The sample carries about 180,000 distinct CDR3 sequences, about 94% recorded once. The sample consisted of CD4+ T cells from PBMCs. The receptors originated from a human donor with multiple sclerosis. The CDR3 runs from the conserved cysteine through the conserved F or W. Fields, in order: D gene, clone size, V gene, J gene, CDR3 protein, CDR3 DNA. The D gene is left open where the match is weak. Clone size is not always given. Where it is, it says once, few, many or a class for expanded clones.

>NA|NA|TRBV30|TRBJ1-6
CAWSPRTWSSYNSPLHF
TGTGCCTGGAGCCCCCGGACTTGGAGCTCCTATAATTCACCCCTCCACTTT
>NA|NA|TRBV1|TRBJ2-5
CTSSRLSSGGGQETQYF
TGCACCAGCAGCCGGCTCAGCAGCGGGGGGGGACAAGAGACCCAGTACTTC
>TRBD1|NA|TRBV11-2|TRBJ2-7
CASSLQWTGGYEQYF
TGTGCCAGCAGCCTTCAATGGACAGGGGGCTACGAGCAGTACTTC
>TRBD1|NA|TRBV29-1|TRBJ1-2
CSALPTGANYGYTF
TGCAGCGCCCTACCCACAGGGGCTAACTATGGCTACACCTTC
>NA|once|TRBV7-3|TRBJ1-6
CASSLVQAPYYNSPLHF
TGTGCCAGCAGCTTAGTGCAGGCGCCATACTATAATTCACCCCTCCACTTT
>TRBD1|NA|TRBV9|TRBJ1-1
CASSALGQMNTEAFF
TGTGCCAGCAGCGCGTTGGGACAGATGAACACTGAAGCTTTCTTT
>NA|NA|TRBV30|TRBJ1-5
CAWSVLLGQPQHF
TGTGCCTGGAGTGTACTCTTGGGTCAGCCCCAGCATTTT
>NA|NA|TRBV30|TRBJ1-2
CAWELGGNQGGYTF
TGTGCCTGGGAGTTGGGGGGTAATCAGGGCGGCTACACCTTC
>NA|few|TRBV9|TRBJ2-7
CASSVAELGEQYF
TGTGCCAGCAGCGTAGCGGAGCTGGGCGAGCAGTACTTC
>NA|NA|TRBV28|TRBJ2-7
CASSGTLLDF
TGTGCCAGCAGTGGGACCCTCTTGGACTTC
>NA|NA|TRBV30|TRBJ2-7
CAWSHSGNHEQYF
TGTGCCTGGAGTCATTCAGGGAACCACGAGCAGTACTTC
>TRBD1|NA|TRBV12-3/TRBV12-4|TRBJ1-4
CASRDRGGTNEKLFF
TGTGCCAGCAGGGACAGGGGCGGCACTAATGAAAAACTGTTTTTT
>NA|NA|TRBV12-3/TRBV12-4|TRBJ1-2
CASSLSRDYGYTF
TGTGCCAGCAGTTTGAGCAGGGACTATGGCTACACCTTC
>TRBD2|NA|TRBV20-1|TRBJ2-5
CSANLRLAGVKTQYF
TGCAGTGCTAACCTCCGACTAGCGGGGGTAAAGACCCAGTACTTC
>NA|NA|TRBV4-2|TRBJ1-4
CASSQGEGSGSGKLFF
TGTGCCAGCAGCCAAGGAGAGGGGTCCGGGTCGGGAAAACTGTTTTTT
>NA|NA|TRBV2|TRBJ2-5
CASTRTAQETQYF
TGTGCCAGCACTAGGACAGCCCAAGAGACCCAGTACTTC
>NA|once|TRBV2|TRBJ1-2
CASNGGGKRGYTF
TGTGCCAGCAATGGTGGGGGAAAACGTGGCTACACCTTC
>NA|NA|TRBV30|TRBJ1-6
CARINRDNYNSPLHF
TGTGCCCGGATTAACCGGGACAACTATAATTCACCCCTCCACTTT
>NA|NA|TRBV5-1|TRBJ1-1
CASSLDNSNTEAFF
TGCGCCAGCAGCTTGGATAACAGCAACACTGAAGCTTTCTTT
>TRBD1|NA|TRBV5-6|TRBJ2-5
CASSPRQGPRETQYF
TGTGCCAGCAGCCCCCGACAGGGCCCTCGGGAGACCCAGTACTTC
>NA|NA|TRBV5-4|TRBJ1-3
CASSSIDNAGNTIYF
TGTGCCAGCAGCTCTATCGACAATGCTGGAAACACCATATATTTT
>TRBD1|NA|TRBV6-6|TRBJ1-2
CASSYADRTNYGYTF
TGTGCCAGCAGTTACGCGGACAGGACTAACTATGGCTACACCTTC
>TRBD1|few|TRBV20-1|TRBJ2-7
CSAIPGQGGNEQYF
TGCAGTGCTATCCCGGGACAGGGGGGTAACGAGCAGTACTTC
>NA|NA|TRBV25-1|TRBJ2-1
CASSEGAGHNEQFF
TGTGCCAGCAGTGAGGGTGCAGGACACAATGAGCAGTTCTTC
>NA|NA|TRBV3-1|TRBJ2-1
CASSQVRSPYNEQFF
TGTGCCAGCAGCCAAGTACGATCCCCCTACAATGAGCAGTTCTTC
>TRBD2|NA|TRBV5-6|TRBJ2-5
CASSLRASGGVETQYF
TGTGCCAGCAGCTTGCGGGCTAGCGGGGGGGTAGAGACCCAGTACTTC
>TRBD2|NA|TRBV20-1|TRBJ2-1
CSASLTSGGLNEQFF
TGCAGTGCTTCCCTGACTAGCGGGGGCCTCAATGAGCAGTTCTTC
>NA|NA|TRBV15|TRBJ1-4
CATSRVAAGVEEKLFF
TGTGCCACCAGCAGAGTAGCGGCAGGGGTAGAAGAAAAACTGTTTTTT
>NA|NA|TRBV23-1|TRBJ1-6
CASCHPPYSPLHF
TGCGCCAGCTGCCACCCCCCGTATTCACCCCTCCACTTT
>TRBD2|NA|TRBV6-1|TRBJ2-1
CASRGLGTSGAGGSYNEQFF
TGTGCCAGCAGGGGGCTCGGGACTAGCGGGGCTGGGGGCTCCTACAATGAGCAGTTCTTC
>NA|NA|TRBV14|TRBJ2-1
CASSQVGGSYNEQFF
TGTGCCAGCAGCCAAGTCGGGGGCTCCTACAATGAGCAGTTCTTC
>NA|once|TRBV20-1|TRBJ1-2
CSAIGGLRGYTF
TGCAGTGCTATCGGGGGTCTAAGGGGCTACACCTTC
>NA|NA|TRBV20-1|TRBJ1-6
CSARRDINSPLHF
TGCAGTGCTAGACGGGACATAAATTCACCCCTCCACTTT
>NA|NA|TRBV20-1|TRBJ1-2
CSAREGEAYGYTF
TGCAGTGCTCGAGAGGGGGAGGCCTATGGCTACACCTTC
>NA|NA|TRBV7-8|TRBJ2-7
CASSLVPDTEQYF
TGTGCCAGCAGCTTAGTTCCAGACACCGAGCAGTACTTC
>TRBD2|NA|TRBV29-1|TRBJ2-7
CSAVTSGSAEQYF
TGCAGCGCCGTGACTAGCGGGTCAGCGGAGCAGTACTTC
>TRBD2|NA|TRBV3-1|TRBJ2-1
CASSPGLAEYNEQFF
TGTGCCAGCAGTCCGGGACTAGCGGAATACAATGAGCAGTTCTTC
>NA|NA|TRBV7-9|TRBJ2-7
CASSFTAWGSYEQYF
TGTGCCAGCAGTTTTACAGCGTGGGGGTCCTACGAGCAGTACTTC
>NA|NA|TRBV3-1|TRBJ2-2
CASSPLGRGTTGELFF
TGTGCCAGCAGCCCCCTGGGACGGGGTACCACCGGGGAGCTGTTTTTT
>NA|NA|TRBV4-1|TRBJ1-1
CASSQVWGNTEAFF
TGCGCCAGCAGCCAAGTTTGGGGGAACACTGAAGCTTTCTTT
>NA|once|TRBV5-1|TRBJ2-1
CASSSLQENEQFF
TGCGCCAGCAGCTCGTTACAGGAGAATGAGCAGTTCTTC
>TRBD1|NA|TRBV9|TRBJ2-7
CASSVGTGNTYEQYF
TGTGCCAGCAGCGTCGGGACAGGCAATACCTACGAGCAGTACTTC
>TRBD2|NA|TRBV7-9|TRBJ2-1
CASSSGGTSGYSYNEQFF
TGTGCCAGCAGCTCCGGAGGGACTAGCGGTTACTCCTACAATGAGCAGTTCTTC
>NA|NA|TRBV11-3|TRBJ2-7
CASSPRTAYSSYEQYF
TGTGCCAGCAGCCCGCGGACTGCTTATTCCTCCTACGAGCAGTACTTC
>NA|NA|TRBV24-1|TRBJ2-3
CATSDFTAGYSDTQYF
TGTGCCACCAGTGATTTTACCGCAGGGTATTCAGATACGCAGTATTTT
>NA|NA|TRBV12-3/TRBV12-4|TRBJ2-5
CASSPGTGETQYF
TGTGCCAGCAGTCCCGGGACTGGGGAGACCCAGTACTTC
>TRBD2|NA|TRBV2|TRBJ2-5
CASSDGLAVGETQYF
TGTGCCAGCAGTGATGGACTAGCGGTAGGAGAGACCCAGTACTTC
>TRBD1|NA|TRBV28|TRBJ2-5
CASSNRDRGRRETQYF
TGTGCCAGCAGTAACCGGGACAGGGGGAGGCGAGAGACCCAGTACTTC
>NA|NA|TRBV27|TRBJ2-6
CASSLLGSGANVLTF
TGTGCCAGCAGTTTATTGGGTTCTGGGGCCAACGTCCTGACTTTC
>NA|NA|TRBV9|TRBJ1-2
CASSVVDSSYGYTF
TGTGCCAGCAGCGTAGTAGACTCTAGCTATGGCTACACCTTC
>TRBD2|NA|TRBV20-1|TRBJ2-1
CSARSGGAWNEQFF
TGCAGTGCTCGTAGCGGGGGGGCTTGGAATGAGCAGTTCTTC
>TRBD1|NA|TRBV29-1|TRBJ2-2
CSVPLDRVNTGELFF
TGCAGCGTTCCTCTTGACAGGGTGAACACCGGGGAGCTGTTTTTT
>TRBD2|NA|TRBV7-2|TRBJ2-5
CASSPQAAGGQETQYF
TGTGCCAGCAGCCCCCAGGCAGCGGGGGGCCAAGAGACCCAGTACTTC
>TRBD1|once|TRBV29-1|TRBJ2-5
CSVEGQGQTQYF
TGCAGCGTTGAGGGACAGGGGCAGACCCAGTACTTC
>TRBD1|NA|TRBV29-1|TRBJ2-7
CSVSLDRRTYEQYF
TGCAGCGTGTCGCTGGACAGGAGAACCTACGAGCAGTACTTC
>TRBD1|NA|TRBV20-1|TRBJ2-1
CSAVKTGTGVHEQFF
TGCAGTGCTGTAAAAACCGGGACAGGGGTTCATGAGCAGTTCTTC
>TRBD1|NA|TRBV14|TRBJ1-2
CASSHLTGGLYGYTF
TGTGCCAGCAGCCATTTGACAGGGGGCCTCTATGGCTACACCTTC
>NA|once|TRBV12-3/TRBV12-4|TRBJ2-5
CASSLGQTRTQYF
TGTGCCAGCAGTTTGGGCCAGACAAGGACCCAGTACTTC
>NA|NA|TRBV28|TRBJ1-2
CASSPGTAGAYGYTF
TGTGCCAGCAGTCCCGGGACGGCTGGGGCCTATGGCTACACCTTC
>TRBD1|once|TRBV12-3/TRBV12-4|TRBJ1-2
CASSMEFRDRAHGYTF
TGTGCCAGCAGCATGGAATTCCGGGACAGGGCCCATGGCTACACCTTC